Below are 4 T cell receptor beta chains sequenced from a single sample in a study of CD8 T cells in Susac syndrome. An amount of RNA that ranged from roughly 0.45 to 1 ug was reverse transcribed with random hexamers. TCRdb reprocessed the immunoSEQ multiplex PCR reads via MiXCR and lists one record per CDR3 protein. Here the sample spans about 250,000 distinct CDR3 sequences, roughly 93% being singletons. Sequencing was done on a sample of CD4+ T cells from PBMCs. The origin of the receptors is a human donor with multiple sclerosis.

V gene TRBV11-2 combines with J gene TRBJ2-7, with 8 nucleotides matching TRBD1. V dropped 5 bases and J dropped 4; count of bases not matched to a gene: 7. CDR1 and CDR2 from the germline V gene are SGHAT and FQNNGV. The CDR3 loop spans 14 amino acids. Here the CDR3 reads CASSRTGGLYEQYF. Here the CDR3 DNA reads TGTGCCAGCAGCCGCACAGGGGGACTTTACGAGCAGTACTTC.

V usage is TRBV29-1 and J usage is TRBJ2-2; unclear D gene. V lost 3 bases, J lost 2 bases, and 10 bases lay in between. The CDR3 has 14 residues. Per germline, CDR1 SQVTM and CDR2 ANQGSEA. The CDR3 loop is CSVDFRYNTGELFF. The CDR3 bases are TGCAGCGTTGATTTTCGTTATAACACCGGGGAGCTGTTTTTT.

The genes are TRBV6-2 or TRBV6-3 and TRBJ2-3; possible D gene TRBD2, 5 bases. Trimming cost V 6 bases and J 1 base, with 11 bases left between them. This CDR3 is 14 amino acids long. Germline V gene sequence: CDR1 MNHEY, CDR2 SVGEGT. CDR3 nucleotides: TGTGCCAGCAGAACCTGGGAGCGCACAGATACGCAGTATTTT. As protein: CASRTWERTDTQYF.

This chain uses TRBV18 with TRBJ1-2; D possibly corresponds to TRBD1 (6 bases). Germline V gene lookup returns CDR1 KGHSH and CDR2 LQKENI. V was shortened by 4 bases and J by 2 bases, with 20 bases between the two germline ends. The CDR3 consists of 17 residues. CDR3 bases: TGTGCCAGCTCACTACGGGGGCGCACGGAGGAAAACTATGGCTACACCTTC. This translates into CASSLRGRTEENYGYTF.